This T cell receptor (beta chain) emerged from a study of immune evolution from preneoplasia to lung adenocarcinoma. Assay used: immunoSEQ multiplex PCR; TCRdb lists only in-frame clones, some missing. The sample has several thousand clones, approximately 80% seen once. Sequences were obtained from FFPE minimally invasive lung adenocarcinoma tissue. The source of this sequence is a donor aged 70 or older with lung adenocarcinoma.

Here the CDR3 reads CASSFFNTGELFF. DNA for the CDR3: TGTGCCAGCAGTTTTTTCAACACCGGGGAGCTGTTTTTT. The rearrangement links TRBV27 to TRBJ2-2; D is undetermined. This CDR3 contains 13 residues. The germline V gene has CDR1 MNHEY and CDR2 SMNVEV (reference sequence). The V gene lost 3 bases and the J gene lost 2 bases, with 4 bases spanning the gap.